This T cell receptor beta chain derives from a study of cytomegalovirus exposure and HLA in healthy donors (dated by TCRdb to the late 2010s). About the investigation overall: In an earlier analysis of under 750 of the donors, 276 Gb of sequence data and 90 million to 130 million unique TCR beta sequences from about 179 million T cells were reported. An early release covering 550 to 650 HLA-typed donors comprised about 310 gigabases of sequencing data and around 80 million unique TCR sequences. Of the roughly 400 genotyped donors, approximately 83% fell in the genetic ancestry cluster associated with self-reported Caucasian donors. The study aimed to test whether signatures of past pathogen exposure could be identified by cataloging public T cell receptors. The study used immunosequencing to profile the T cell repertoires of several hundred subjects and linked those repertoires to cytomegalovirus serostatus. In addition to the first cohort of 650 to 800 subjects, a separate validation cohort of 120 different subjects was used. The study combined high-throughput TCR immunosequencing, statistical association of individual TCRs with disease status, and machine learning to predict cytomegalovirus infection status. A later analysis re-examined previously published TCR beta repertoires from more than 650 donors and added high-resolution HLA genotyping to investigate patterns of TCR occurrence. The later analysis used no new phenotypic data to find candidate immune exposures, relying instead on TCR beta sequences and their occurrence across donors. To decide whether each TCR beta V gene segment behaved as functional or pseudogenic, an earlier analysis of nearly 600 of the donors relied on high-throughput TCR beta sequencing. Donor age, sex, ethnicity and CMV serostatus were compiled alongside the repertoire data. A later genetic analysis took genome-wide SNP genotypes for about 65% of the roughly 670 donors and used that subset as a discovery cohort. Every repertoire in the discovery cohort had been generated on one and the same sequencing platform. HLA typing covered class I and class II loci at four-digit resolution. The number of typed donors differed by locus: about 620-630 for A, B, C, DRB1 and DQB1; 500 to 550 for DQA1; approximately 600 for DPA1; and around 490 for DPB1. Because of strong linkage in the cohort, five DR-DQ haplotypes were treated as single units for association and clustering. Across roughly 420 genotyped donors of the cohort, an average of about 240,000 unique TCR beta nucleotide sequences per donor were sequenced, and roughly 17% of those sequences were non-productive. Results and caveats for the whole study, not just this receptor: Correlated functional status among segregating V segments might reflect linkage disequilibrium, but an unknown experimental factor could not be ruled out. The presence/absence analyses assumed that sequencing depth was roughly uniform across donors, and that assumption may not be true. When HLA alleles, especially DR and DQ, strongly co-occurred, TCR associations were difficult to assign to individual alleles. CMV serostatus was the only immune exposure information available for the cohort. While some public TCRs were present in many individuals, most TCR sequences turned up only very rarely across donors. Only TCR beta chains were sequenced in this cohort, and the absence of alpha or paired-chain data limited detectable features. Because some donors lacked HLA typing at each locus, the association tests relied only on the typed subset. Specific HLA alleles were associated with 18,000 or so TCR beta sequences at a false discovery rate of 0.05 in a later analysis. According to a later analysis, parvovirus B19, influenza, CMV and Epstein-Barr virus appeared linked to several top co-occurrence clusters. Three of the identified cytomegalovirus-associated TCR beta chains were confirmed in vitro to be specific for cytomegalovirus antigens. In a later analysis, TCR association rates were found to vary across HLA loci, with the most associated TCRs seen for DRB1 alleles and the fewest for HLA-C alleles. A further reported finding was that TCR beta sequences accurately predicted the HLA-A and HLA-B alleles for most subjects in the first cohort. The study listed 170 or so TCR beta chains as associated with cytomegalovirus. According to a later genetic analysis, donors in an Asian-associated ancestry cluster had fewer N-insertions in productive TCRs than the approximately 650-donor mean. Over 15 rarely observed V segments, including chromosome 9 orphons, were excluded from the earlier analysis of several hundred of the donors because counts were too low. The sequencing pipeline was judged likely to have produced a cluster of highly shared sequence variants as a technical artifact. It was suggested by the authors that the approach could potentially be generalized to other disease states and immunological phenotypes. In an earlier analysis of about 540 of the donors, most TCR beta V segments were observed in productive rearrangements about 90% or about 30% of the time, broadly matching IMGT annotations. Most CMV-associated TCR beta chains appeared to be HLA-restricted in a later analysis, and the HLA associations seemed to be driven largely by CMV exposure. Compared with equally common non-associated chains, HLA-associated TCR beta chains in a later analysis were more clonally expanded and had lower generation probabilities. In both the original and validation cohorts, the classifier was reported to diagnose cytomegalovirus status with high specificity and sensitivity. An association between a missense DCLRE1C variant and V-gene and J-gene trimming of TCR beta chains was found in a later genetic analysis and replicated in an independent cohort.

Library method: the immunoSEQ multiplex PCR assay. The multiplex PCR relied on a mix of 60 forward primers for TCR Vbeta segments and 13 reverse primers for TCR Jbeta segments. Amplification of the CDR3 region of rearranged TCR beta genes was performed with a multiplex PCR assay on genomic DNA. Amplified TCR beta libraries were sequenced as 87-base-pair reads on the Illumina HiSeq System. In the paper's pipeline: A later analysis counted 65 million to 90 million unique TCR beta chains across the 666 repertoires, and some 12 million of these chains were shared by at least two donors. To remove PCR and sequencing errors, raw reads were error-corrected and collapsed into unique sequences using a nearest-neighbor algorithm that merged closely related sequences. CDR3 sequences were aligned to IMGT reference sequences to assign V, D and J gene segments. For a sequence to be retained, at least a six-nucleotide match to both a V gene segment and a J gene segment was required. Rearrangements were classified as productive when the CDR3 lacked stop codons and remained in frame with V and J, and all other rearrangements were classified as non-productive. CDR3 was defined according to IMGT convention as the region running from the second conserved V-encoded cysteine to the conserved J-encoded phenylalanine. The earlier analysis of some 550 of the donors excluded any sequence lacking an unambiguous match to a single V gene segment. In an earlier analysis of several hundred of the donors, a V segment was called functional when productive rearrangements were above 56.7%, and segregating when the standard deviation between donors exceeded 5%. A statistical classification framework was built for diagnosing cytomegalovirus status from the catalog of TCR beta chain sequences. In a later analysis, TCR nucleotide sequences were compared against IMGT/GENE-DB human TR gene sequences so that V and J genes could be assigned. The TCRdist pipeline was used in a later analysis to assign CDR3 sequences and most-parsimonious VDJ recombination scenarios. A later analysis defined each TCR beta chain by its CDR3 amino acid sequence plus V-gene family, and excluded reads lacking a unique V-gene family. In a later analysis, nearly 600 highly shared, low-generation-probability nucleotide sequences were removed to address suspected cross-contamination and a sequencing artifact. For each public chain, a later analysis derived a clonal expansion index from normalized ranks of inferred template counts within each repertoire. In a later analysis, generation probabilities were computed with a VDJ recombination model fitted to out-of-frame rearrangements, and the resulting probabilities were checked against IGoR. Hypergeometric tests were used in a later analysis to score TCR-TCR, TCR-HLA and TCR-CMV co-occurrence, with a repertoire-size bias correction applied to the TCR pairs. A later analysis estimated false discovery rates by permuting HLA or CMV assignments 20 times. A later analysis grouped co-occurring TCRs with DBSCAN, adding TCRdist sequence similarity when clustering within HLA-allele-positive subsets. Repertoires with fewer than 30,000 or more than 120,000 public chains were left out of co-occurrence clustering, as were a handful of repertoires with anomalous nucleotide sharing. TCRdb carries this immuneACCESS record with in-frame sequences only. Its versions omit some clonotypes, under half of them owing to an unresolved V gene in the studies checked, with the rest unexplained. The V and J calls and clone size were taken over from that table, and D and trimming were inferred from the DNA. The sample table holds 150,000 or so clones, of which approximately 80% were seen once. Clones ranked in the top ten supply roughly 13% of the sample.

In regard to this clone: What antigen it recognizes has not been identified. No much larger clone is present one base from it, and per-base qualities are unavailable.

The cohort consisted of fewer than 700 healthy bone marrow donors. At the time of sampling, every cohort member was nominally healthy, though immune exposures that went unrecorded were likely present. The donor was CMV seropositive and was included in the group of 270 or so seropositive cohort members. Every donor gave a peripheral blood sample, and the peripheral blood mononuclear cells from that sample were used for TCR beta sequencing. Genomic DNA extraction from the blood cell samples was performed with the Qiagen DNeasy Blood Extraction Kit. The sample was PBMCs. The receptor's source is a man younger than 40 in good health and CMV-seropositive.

The CDR3 reads as follows: CASSGAPGQGYF. The nucleotide sequence reads as follows: TGTGCCAGCAGTGGAGCCCCGGGACAGGGGTACTTC. This receptor chain uses TRBV6-4 and TRBJ2-7, and TRBD1 matches 9 of the central bases. The germline V and J ends show losses of 4 bases and 12 bases respectively, and no gene match explains 7 bases of the junction. In the germline V gene, CDR1 corresponds to MRHNA and CDR2 to SNTAGT. From its cysteine to its phenylalanine, the CDR3 spans 12 amino acids. Only CDR3 DNA is held: 36 bases, read in frame from base 1.